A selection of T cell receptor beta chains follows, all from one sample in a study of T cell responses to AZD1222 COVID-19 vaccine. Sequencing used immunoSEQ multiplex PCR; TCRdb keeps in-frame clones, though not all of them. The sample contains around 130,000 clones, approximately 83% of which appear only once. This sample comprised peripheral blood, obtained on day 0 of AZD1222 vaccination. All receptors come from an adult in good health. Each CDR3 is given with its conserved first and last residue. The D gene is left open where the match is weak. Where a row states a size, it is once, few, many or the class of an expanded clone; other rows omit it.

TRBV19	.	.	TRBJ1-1	CASRATQGHRGEAFF	TGTGCCAGCCGAGCTACACAGGGCCACCGTGGTGAAGCTTTCTTT
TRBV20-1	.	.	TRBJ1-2	CSGPHFGGYTF	TGCAGTGGACCGCATTTTGGTGGCTACACCTTC
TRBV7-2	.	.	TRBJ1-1	CASSLVPFGSEAFF	TGTGCCAGCAGCTTAGTCCCGTTCGGGTCTGAAGCTTTCTTT
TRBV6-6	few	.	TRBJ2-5	CASSYDTGRKTQYF	TGTGCCAGCAGTTACGATACGGGGCGGAAGACCCAGTACTTC
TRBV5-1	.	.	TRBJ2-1	CASSAEPDRGYNEQFF	TGCGCCAGCAGCGCGGAGCCGGACCGCGGATACAATGAGCAGTTCTTC
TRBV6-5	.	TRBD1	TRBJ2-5	CASSYSTGEETQYF	TGTGCCAGCAGTTACTCGACAGGGGAAGAGACCCAGTACTTC
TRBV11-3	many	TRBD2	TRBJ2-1	CASSFTSGSFNEQFF	TGTGCCAGCAGCTTTACTAGCGGGAGCTTCAATGAGCAGTTCTTC
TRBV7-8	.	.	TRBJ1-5	CASSHRDINQPQHF	TGTGCCAGCAGTCACCGGGACATCAATCAGCCCCAGCATTTT
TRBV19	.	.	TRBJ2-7	CASSLGTGPSYEQYF	TGTGCCAGTAGCTTGGGGACGGGGCCGTCCTACGAGCAGTACTTC
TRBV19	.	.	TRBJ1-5	CASSMPRGGGNQPQHF	TGTGCCAGTAGTATGCCTAGGGGGGGTGGCAATCAGCCCCAGCATTTT
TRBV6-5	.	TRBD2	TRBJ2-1	CASRDSGGAHEQFF	TGTGCCAGCAGAGATAGCGGGGGGGCCCATGAGCAGTTCTTC
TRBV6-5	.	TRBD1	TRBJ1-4	CASSYSGQSYEKLFF	TGTGCCAGCAGTTACTCGGGACAGTCGTATGAAAAACTGTTTTTT
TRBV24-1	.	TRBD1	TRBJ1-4	CATSERQGTELFF	TGTGCCACCAGTGAAAGACAGGGGACGGAACTGTTTTTT
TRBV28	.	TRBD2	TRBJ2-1	CASSLSAGGLMNEQFF	TGTGCCAGCAGTTTATCTGCGGGAGGGCTAATGAATGAGCAGTTCTTC
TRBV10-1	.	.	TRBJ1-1	CASSEVGFDGVNTEAFF	TGCGCCAGCTCTGAGGTGGGATTTGACGGCGTGAACACTGAAGCTTTCTTT
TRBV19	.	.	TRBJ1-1	CASKGYTEAFF	TGTGCCAGTAAGGGGTACACTGAAGCTTTCTTT
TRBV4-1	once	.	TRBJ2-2	CASTPVLKTNTGELFF	TGCGCCAGCACCCCCGTCCTTAAAACGAACACCGGGGAGCTGTTTTTT
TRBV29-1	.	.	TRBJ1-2	CSVELRGLDGYTF	TGCAGCGTTGAACTTCGAGGGCTTGATGGCTACACCTTC
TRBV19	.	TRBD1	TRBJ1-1	CASSSRQGIRTEAFF	TGTGCCAGTAGTAGCCGACAGGGAATCAGGACTGAAGCTTTCTTT
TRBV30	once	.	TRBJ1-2	CAWGTHGYTF	TGTGCCTGGGGGACACATGGCTACACCTTC
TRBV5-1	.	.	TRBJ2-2	CASSRGAEGTGELFF	TGCGCCAGCAGCCGAGGGGCCGAAGGCACCGGGGAGCTGTTTTTT
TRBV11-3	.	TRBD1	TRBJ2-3	CASSTRTGGAADTQYF	TGTGCCAGCAGCACCCGGACAGGGGGCGCGGCAGATACGCAGTATTTT
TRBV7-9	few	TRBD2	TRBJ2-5	CASSLGLAGHVRETQYF	TGTGCCAGCAGCTTAGGACTAGCGGGACACGTCCGGGAGACCCAGTACTTC
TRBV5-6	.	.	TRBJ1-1	CASSLGRRNTEAFF	TGTGCCAGCAGCCTAGGACGGAGGAACACTGAAGCTTTCTTT
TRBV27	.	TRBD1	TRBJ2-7	CASSQTAGTGGYEQYF	TGTGCCAGCAGTCAAACCGCCGGGACAGGGGGCTACGAGCAGTACTTC
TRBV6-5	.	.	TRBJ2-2	CASSYSGGSGGELFF	TGTGCCAGCAGTTACTCTGGGGGGAGTGGCGGGGAGCTGTTTTTT
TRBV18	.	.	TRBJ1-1	CASSPTLLGTEAFF	TGTGCCAGCTCACCGACATTATTGGGCACTGAAGCTTTCTTT
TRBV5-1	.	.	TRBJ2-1	CASSISGRLNEQFF	TGCGCCAGCAGTATTTCGGGGCGACTGAATGAGCAGTTCTTC
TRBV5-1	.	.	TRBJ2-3	CASSLRPFDTQYF	TGCGCCAGCAGCTTGAGACCGTTCGATACGCAGTATTTT
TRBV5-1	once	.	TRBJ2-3	CASSFQPGRSTDTQYF	TGCGCCAGCAGCTTCCAACCGGGTCGTAGCACAGATACGCAGTATTTT
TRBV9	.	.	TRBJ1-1	CASSVGITENTEAFF	TGTGCCAGCAGCGTAGGAATTACAGAAAACACTGAAGCTTTCTTT
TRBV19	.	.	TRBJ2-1	CASTFRGENEQFF	TGTGCCAGTACCTTCAGGGGCGAGAATGAGCAGTTCTTC
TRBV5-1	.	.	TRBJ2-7	CASSLVGVQHEQYF	TGCGCCAGCAGCTTGGTTGGGGTTCAGCACGAGCAGTACTTC
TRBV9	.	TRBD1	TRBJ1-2	CASSLRQGYGYTF	TGTGCCAGCAGTCTTAGACAGGGCTATGGCTACACCTTC
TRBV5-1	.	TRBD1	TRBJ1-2	CASSLDGQGRPPNYGYTF	TGCGCCAGCAGCTTGGACGGACAGGGTAGGCCCCCTAACTATGGCTACACCTTC
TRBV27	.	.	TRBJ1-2	CASSLYPDNYGYTF	TGTGCCAGCAGTTTATACCCCGATAACTATGGCTACACCTTC
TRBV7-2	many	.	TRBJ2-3	CASSLFTSTDTQYF	TGTGCCAGCAGCTTATTCACTAGCACAGATACGCAGTATTTT
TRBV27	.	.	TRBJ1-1	CASRTPAGPNTEAFF	TGTGCCAGCAGGACTCCCGCGGGACCGAACACTGAAGCTTTCTTT